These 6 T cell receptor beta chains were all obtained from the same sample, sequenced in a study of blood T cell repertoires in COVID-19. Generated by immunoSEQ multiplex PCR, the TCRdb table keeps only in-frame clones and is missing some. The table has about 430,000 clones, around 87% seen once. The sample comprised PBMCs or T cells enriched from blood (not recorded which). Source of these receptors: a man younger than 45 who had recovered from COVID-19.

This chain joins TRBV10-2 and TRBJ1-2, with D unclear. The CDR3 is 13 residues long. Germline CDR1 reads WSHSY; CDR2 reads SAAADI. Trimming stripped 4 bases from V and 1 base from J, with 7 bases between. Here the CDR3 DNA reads TGCGCCAGCAGTGGCGGGCTTAACTATGGCTACACCTTC. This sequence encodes CASSGGLNYGYTF.

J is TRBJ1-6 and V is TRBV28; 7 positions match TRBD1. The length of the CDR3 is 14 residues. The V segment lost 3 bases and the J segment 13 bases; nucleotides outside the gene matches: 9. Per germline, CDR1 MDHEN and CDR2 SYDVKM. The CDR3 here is CASSFGRGVWPLHF. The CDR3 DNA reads TGTGCCAGCAGTTTTGGCAGGGGGGTTTGGCCCCTCCACTTT.

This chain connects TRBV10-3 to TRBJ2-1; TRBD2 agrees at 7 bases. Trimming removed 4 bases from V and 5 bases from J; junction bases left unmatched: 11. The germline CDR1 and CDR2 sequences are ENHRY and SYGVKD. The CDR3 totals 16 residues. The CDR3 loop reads CAISGMQREANNEQFF. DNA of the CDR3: TGTGCCATCAGTGGCATGCAACGGGAGGCGAACAATGAGCAGTTCTTC.

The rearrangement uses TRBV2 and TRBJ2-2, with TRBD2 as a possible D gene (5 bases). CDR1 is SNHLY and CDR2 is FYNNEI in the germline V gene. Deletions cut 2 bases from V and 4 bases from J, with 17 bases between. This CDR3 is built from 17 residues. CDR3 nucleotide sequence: TGTGCCAGCAGTGAACTAGCAGGACGTGGGTCCACCGGGGAGCTGTTTTTT. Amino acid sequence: CASSELAGRGSTGELFF.

Written as DNA, the CDR3 is TGTGCCAGCAGCTTACAAGGGGGCGCATACAATGAGCAGTTCTTC. This sequence encodes CASSLQGGAYNEQFF. V is TRBV11-2 and J is TRBJ2-1; 7 nucleotides agree with TRBD1. CDR1 is SGHAT, CDR2 FQNNGV, per germline. The length of the CDR3 is 15 residues. After removal of 2 bases from V and 4 bases from J, the junction contained 5 bases not matched to a gene.

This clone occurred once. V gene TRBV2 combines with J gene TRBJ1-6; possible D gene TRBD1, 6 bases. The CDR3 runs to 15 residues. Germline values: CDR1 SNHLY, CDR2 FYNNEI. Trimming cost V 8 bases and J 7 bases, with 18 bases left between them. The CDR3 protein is CASSGQTTRNSPLHF. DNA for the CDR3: TGTGCCAGCTCTGGACAGACGACGCGGAATTCACCCCTCCACTTT.